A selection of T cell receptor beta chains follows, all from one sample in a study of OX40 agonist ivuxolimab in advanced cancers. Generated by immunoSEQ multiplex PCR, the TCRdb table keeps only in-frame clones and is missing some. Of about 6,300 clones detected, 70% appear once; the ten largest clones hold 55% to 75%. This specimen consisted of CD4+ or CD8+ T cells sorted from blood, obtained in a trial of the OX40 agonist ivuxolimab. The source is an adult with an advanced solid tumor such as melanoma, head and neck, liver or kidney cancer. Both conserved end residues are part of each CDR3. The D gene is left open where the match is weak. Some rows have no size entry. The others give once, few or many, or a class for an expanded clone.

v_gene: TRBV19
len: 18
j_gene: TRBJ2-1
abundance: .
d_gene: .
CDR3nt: TGTGCCAGTAGTATTACCGACCAGGGCTTTTTCTCCTACAATGAGCAGTTCTTC
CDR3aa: CASSITDQGFFSYNEQFF

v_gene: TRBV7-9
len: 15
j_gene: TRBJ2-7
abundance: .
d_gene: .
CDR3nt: TGTGCCAGCAGCCTAAGGGTGGAGGGATCCTACGAGCAGTACTTC
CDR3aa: CASSLRVEGSYEQYF

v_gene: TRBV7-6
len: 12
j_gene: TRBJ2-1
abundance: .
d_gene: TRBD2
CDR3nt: TGTGCCAGCAGCCGGGGGGGCGGTGAGCAGTTCTTC
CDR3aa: CASSRGGGEQFF

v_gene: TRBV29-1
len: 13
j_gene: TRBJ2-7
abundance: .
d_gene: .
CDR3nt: TGCAGCGTTGAGACAGGTAGCTCCTACGAGCAGTACTTC
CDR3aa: CSVETGSSYEQYF

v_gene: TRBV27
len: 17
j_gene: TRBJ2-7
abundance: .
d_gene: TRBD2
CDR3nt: TGTGCCAGCAGTTTAACTCCGGGACTAGCCCTCCCCTACGAGCAGTACTTC
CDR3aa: CASSLTPGLALPYEQYF

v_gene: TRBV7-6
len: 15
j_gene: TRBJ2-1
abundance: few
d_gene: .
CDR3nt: TGTGCCAGCAGCTTAGGGCCCGGGGCCAACAATGAGCAGTTCTTC
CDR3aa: CASSLGPGANNEQFF

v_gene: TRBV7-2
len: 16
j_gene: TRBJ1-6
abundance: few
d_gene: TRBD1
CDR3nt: TGTGCCAGCAGCTGGGGCTGGGACAGTTATAATTCACCCCTCCACTTT
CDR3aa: CASSWGWDSYNSPLHF

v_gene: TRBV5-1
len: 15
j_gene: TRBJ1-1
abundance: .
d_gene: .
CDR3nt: TGCGCCAGCAGACCCGTATACAGCGGGAGCACTGAAGCTTTCTTT
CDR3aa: CASRPVYSGSTEAFF

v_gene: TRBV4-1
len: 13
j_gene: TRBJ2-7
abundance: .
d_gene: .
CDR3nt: TGCGCCAGCAGCCAAGAAGGCAGGCCCGAGCAGTACTTC
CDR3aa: CASSQEGRPEQYF

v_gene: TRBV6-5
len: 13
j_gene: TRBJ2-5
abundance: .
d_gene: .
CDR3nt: TGTGCCAGCAGCCTGGGGGGGGCAGAGACCCAGTACTTC
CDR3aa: CASSLGGAETQYF

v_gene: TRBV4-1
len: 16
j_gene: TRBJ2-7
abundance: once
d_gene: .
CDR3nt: TGCGCCAGCAGCCAAGACGTAACGGGAGCGTCCTACGAGCAGTACTTC
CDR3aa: CASSQDVTGASYEQYF

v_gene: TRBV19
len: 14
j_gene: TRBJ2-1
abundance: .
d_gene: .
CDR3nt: TGTGCCAGTAGTCACATAACGCTCGGGACAGAGCAGTTCTTC
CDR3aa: CASSHITLGTEQFF

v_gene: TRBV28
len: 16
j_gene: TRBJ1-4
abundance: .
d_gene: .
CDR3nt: TGTGCCAGCAGTTTAAAAAGGGAAGCAACTAATGAAAAACTGTTTTTT
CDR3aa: CASSLKREATNEKLFF

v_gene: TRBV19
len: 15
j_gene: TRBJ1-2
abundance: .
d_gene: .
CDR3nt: TGTGCCAGTAGTCCCGGGACGGGAAATACCTATGGCTACACCTTC
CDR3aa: CASSPGTGNTYGYTF

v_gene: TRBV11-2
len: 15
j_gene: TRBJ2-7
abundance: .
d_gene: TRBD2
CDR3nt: TGTGCCAGCAGGGAGTTGCCTAGCGGCTCCTACGAGCAGTACTTC
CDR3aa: CASRELPSGSYEQYF

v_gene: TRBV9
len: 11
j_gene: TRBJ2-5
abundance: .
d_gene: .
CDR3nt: TGTGCCAGCAGCTCCGGGGAGACCCAGTACTTC
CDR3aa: CASSSGETQYF

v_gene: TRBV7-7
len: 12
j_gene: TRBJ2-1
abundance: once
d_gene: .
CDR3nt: TGTGCCAGCAGCCCGAACAACAATGAGCAGTTCTTC
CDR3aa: CASSPNNNEQFF

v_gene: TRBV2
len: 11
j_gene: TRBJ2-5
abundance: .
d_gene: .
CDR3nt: TGTGCCAGCAGTCATGTTGAGACCCAGTACTTC
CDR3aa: CASSHVETQYF

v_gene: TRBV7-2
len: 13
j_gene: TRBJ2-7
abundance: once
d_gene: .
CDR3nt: TGTGCCAGCAGCCTGACAGGACCCTACGAGCAGTACTTC
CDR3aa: CASSLTGPYEQYF

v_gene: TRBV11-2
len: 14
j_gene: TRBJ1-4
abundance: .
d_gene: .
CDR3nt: TGTGCCAGCAGCTCCGGGACGTATAATGAAAAACTGTTTTTT
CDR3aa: CASSSGTYNEKLFF

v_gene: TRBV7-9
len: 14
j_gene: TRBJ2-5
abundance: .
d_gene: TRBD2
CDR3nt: TGTGCCAGCAGCCGTAGCGGGAGCGTAGAGACCCAGTACTTC
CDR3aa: CASSRSGSVETQYF

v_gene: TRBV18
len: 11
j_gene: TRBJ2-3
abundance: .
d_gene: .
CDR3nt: TGTGCCAGCTCACCTGGAGGTACGCAGTATTTT
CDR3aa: CASSPGGTQYF

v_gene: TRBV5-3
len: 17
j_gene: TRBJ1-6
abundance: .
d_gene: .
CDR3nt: TGTGCCAGAAGCTTCACAGTTCCGAGCTCCTATAATTCACCCCTCCACTTT
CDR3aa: CARSFTVPSSYNSPLHF

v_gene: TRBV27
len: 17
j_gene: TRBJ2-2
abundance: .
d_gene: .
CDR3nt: TGTGCCAGCAGTTTGTTGGGTTGGACAATGAACACCGGGGAGCTGTTTTTT
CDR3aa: CASSLLGWTMNTGELFF

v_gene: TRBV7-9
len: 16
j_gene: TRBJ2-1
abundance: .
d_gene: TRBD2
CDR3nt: TGTGCCAGCAGCTCACCTAGCGGGAGGTCCCACAATGAGCAGTTCTTC
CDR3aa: CASSSPSGRSHNEQFF

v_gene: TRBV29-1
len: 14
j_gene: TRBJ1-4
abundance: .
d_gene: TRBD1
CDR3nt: TGCAGCGCCAGGGGGGCAGGGACTAATGAAAAACTGTTTTTT
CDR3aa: CSARGAGTNEKLFF

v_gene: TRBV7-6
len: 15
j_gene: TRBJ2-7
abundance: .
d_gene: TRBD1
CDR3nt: TGTGCCAGCAGCTCTTTTACCGGGACAGGCTACGAGCAGTACTTC
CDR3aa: CASSSFTGTGYEQYF